These 25 T cell receptor beta chains came from one sample sequenced in a study of blood T cells in healthy people across ages. PCR was performed a second time for about 7 to 11 cycles using a sample-barcoded 5' primer and a J-beta primer mix. TCRdb recomputed calls from the 5' RACE reads with MiXCR, one row per CDR3 protein. The table has 650,000 to 1,000,000 distinct CDR3 sequences, 30% to 45% seen once; the top ten hold 10% to 15%. The sequenced sample was blood. These receptors were obtained from a man between 18 and 29 years old in good health.

V gene TRBV10-3 combines with J gene TRBJ2-1; no reliable D call. CDR1 is ENHRY and CDR2 is SYGVKD in the germline V gene. This CDR3 comprises 13 residues. The ends were cut back, 3 bases at V and 6 bases at J, with 9 bases in the middle. The CDR3 region has the DNA TGTGCCATCAGTGAACGAGCCCTCAATGAGCAGTTCTTC. Translated, it gives CAISERALNEQFF.

This clonotype was picked up many times. The chain couples TRBV21-1 to TRBJ2-1; the D segment call TRBD1 is taken from the table without a DNA check. TRBV21-1 is recorded as a pseudogene. This CDR3 is built from 18 residues. This chain's CDR3 is CASSKKTGRNRWYNEQFF. The CDR3 DNA sequence: TGTGCCAGCAGCAAAAAAACAGGGAGAAACCGGTGGTACAATGAGCAGTTCTTC.

This clonotype has just a few counts. The V and J genes are TRBV29-1 and TRBJ2-1; D uncertain. Trimming took off 6 bases at V and 0 bases at J, with 15 bases between the two ends. CDR1 and CDR2 from the germline V gene are SQVTM and ANQGSEA. The CDR3 is made up of 15 amino acids. DNA for the CDR3: TGCAGCGTCCAAAGTGCACTCCGCTCCTACAATGAGCAGTTCTTC. It codes for CSVQSALRSYNEQFF.

The chain has TRBV5-1 and TRBJ2-5, with D maybe TRBD1 (6 bases). This CDR3 comprises 14 residues. V was shortened by 0 bases and J by 11 bases, with 17 bases between the two germline ends. Germline values: CDR1 SGHRS, CDR2 YFSETQ. CDR3 sequence (DNA): TGCGCCAGCAGCTTGGCACAGGGTGTTGGGGAGCAGTACTTC. The encoded protein is CASSLAQGVGEQYF.

In its sample, this clonotype was seen a few times. This chain connects TRBV7-8 to TRBJ2-4; 9 bases fit TRBD1. The J call may be incorrect, as the DNA end agrees better with TRBJ2-7. CDR3 length: 17 residues. The germline CDR1 and CDR2 sequences are SGHVS and FQNEAQ. CDR3 amino acids: CASSPRGRTGVNYEQYF. The CDR3 DNA reads as TGTGCCAGCAGCCCTCGGGGCCGGACAGGGGTTAACTACGAGCAGTACTTC.

This clonotype is a singleton in its sample. This may be a read error, as it is one base from a much larger clone. The rearrangement uses TRBV4-3 and TRBJ1-5; 10 positions match TRBD1. The CDR3 has 16 amino acids. Germline V gives CDR1 LGHNA, CDR2 YSLEER. The CDR3 region has the DNA TGCGTCAGCAGCCAGAATTCGGGACAGGGGAATCAGCCCCAGCATTTT. Residues: CVSSQNSGQGNQPQHF.

This clonotype was picked up a small number of times. The V and J genes are TRBV5-1 and TRBJ2-3, with a possible D match to TRBD1 (6 bases). Germline CDR1 and CDR2: SGHRS and YFSETQ. V lost 0 bases to trimming and J lost 0 bases, with 8 bases between them. The CDR3 consists of 15 residues. CDR3 loop: CASSLGQESTDTQYF. In DNA, the CDR3 is TGCGCCAGCAGCTTGGGACAGGAAAGCACAGATACGCAGTATTTT. The full variable domain, rest sourced from reference TRBV5-1 and TRBJ2-3, is KAGVTQTPRYLIKTRGQQVTLSCSPISGHRSVSWYQQTPGQGLQFLFEYFSETQRNKGNFPGRFSGRQFSNSRSEMNVSTLELGDSALYLCASSLGQESTDTQYFGPGTRLTVL.

This clonotype was found a few times. The rearrangement uses TRBV19 and TRBJ2-5; TRBD2 aligns across 9 bases. J gave up 2 bases and V 5 bases, and 12 bases lay outside the gene matches. Germline V CDR1 and CDR2: LNHDA, SQIVND (reference sequence). There are 17 residues in the CDR3. CDR3 bases: TGTGCCAGTAGTCCCGACCTGGTAGCGGGGGATCAAGAGACCCAGTACTTC. This encodes CASSPDLVAGDQETQYF.

This clonotype was detected a few times. The junction shows a germline mismatch at one end, possibly a read error. The genes are TRBV7-2 and TRBJ2-7; weak D call: TRBD2 (5 bases). The CDR3 covers 14 residues. Germline V gene lookup returns CDR1 SGHTA and CDR2 FQGNSA. The CDR3, as DNA: TGTGCCAGCAGCTTAAGCGGCAAGACCTACGGGCAGTACTTC. It translates to CASSLSGKTYGQYF.

The genes are TRBV6-5 and TRBJ2-1, with a possible D match to TRBD1 (6 bases). CDR1 MNHEY and CDR2 SVGAGI come from the germline V gene. There are 19 residues in the CDR3. V gave up 4 bases and J gave up 4 bases, with 26 bases separating them. The CDR3 DNA sequence: TGTGCCAGCAGTTCCCAACCCCCAGGGGAAAGGGGCCTTTACAATGAGCAGTTCTTC. Its translation: CASSSQPPGERGLYNEQFF.

There are a few counts of this clonotype. V gene TRBV6-2 or TRBV6-3 combines with J gene TRBJ1-4; TRBD1 might be the D (5 bases). V gave up 6 bases and J gave up 7 bases, with 18 bases separating them. Germline loops: CDR1 MNHEY, CDR2 SVGEGT. This CDR3 is 15 amino acids long. The CDR3: CASSREGGQGEKLFF. The CDR3 region has the DNA TGTGCCAGCAGCCGAGAGGGAGGGCAGGGTGAAAAACTGTTTTTT.

This rearrangement joins TRBV28 to TRBJ1-5, with a possible D match to TRBD1 (5 bases). The germline V and J ends were trimmed by 5 bases and 0 bases, with 23 bases remaining between them. The CDR3 is 19 amino acids. Germline CDR1 MDHEN, CDR2 SYDVKM. The CDR3 sequence is CASSGSSVRPGSSNQPQHF. The CDR3 DNA is TGTGCCAGCAGTGGCTCGTCCGTACGTCCAGGGTCTAGCAATCAGCCCCAGCATTTT.

This clonotype came up a few times. The V and J genes are TRBV2 and TRBJ2-5; 10 bases fit TRBD1. The J segment lost 11 bases and the V segment lost 5 bases, leaving 14 bases of the junction unmatched. CDR1 SNHLY and CDR2 FYNNEI come from the germline V gene. The CDR3 runs 15 residues. The CDR3 DNA sequence: TGTGCCAGCAGTCTCGACAGGGGGCCCTACAATGAGCAGTACTTC. It codes for CASSLDRGPYNEQYF.

In this sample, this clonotype turned up a few times. The genes are TRBV7-9 and TRBJ2-3; 8 bases are shared with TRBD1. This CDR3 region has 13 residues. Germline lookup yields CDR1 SEHNR and CDR2 FQNEAQ (reference sequence). J lost 14 bases, V lost 5 bases, and 12 bases had no gene match. Here the CDR3 DNA reads TGTGCCAGCAGCCTCGACAGGGGAGGAGGTCGGTATTTT. This codes for CASSLDRGGGRYF.

The rearrangement joins TRBV12-3 or TRBV12-4 to TRBJ2-4; the match to TRBD1 covers 11 bases. The DNA end favors TRBJ2-5, so the J call may be wrong. The CDR3 spans 16 residues. CDR3 in DNA: TGTGCCAGCAGTTCCCCGGGACAGGGGGGAAAAGAGACCCAGTACTTC. Protein: CASSSPGQGGKETQYF.

This clonotype occurred a few times. This chain joins TRBV20-1 and TRBJ1-1; D is uncertain. V lost 4 bases and J lost 3, with 12 bases in between. In germline, CDR1 is DFQATT, CDR2 SNEGSKA (reference sequence). The CDR3 consists of 13 residues. The CDR3 nucleotides read TGCAGTGCTACGGGCCAAGCGGACACTGAAGCTTTCTTT. Translating it yields CSATGQADTEAFF.

The chain recombines TRBV20-1 with TRBJ2-3; 9 nucleotides agree with TRBD2. CDR1 is DFQATT, CDR2 SNEGSKA, per germline (reference sequence). The CDR3 contains 17 residues. Trimming took 6 bases from V and 5 from J; bases not matched to a gene: 18. DNA of the CDR3: TGCAGTGCCCCTCCAACCTTCGCTAGCGGGGTGGTAGATACGCAGTATTTT. This sequence encodes CSAPPTFASGVVDTQYF.

In this sample, this clonotype turned up a few times. This chain's CDR3 is CSVEGGQGHGYTF. CDR3 sequence (DNA): TGCAGCGTTGAAGGCGGACAGGGACATGGCTACACCTTC. The J gene is TRBJ1-2, the V gene TRBV29-1; 8 bases match TRBD1. Germline V gene sequence: CDR1 SQVTM, CDR2 ANQGSEA. J gave up 6 bases and V 1 base, and 4 bases lay outside the gene matches. There are 13 residues in the CDR3.

The rearrangement joins TRBV3-1 to TRBJ2-5; TRBD2 aligns across 9 bases. V was clipped by 4 bases and J by 2 bases; unmatched bases: 5. Looked up from germline, CDR1 is LGHDT and CDR2 is YNNKEL (reference sequence). CDR3 length: 15 residues. The CDR3 sequence: CASSLNLAGQETQYF. CDR3 nucleotides: TGTGCCAGCAGCCTTAACCTAGCGGGGCAAGAGACCCAGTACTTC.

The table lists this clonotype with many counts. This CDR3 reads CASSLAWALPSTDTQYF. The CDR3 bases are TGTGCCAGCAGCTTAGCTTGGGCGCTACCTAGCACAGATACGCAGTATTTT. The V gene is TRBV7-2, the J gene TRBJ2-3; D remains unclear. Germline lookup yields CDR1 SGHTA and CDR2 FQGNSA. With 0 bases removed from V and 0 bases from J, the gap between germline ends came to 13 bases. The CDR3 runs 17 residues. Based on the CDR3 plus reference TRBV7-2 and TRBJ2-3, the full variable domain is GAGVSQSPSNKVTEKGKDVELRCDPISGHTALYWYRQSLGQGLEFLIYFQGNSAPDKSGLPSDRFSAERTGGSVSTLTIQRTQQEDSAVYLCASSLAWALPSTDTQYFGPGTRLTVL.

This clonotype was observed a handful of times. CDR3 nucleotides: TGTGCCAGCTCACCCGGGACTGGACTAGCCAAAAACATTCAGTACTTC. Protein: CASSPGTGLAKNIQYF. The genes are TRBV18 and TRBJ2-4, with D possibly TRBD2 on 6 matching bases. Trimming took off 3 bases at V and 0 bases at J, with 12 bases between the two ends. Germline CDR1 KGHSH, CDR2 LQKENI. This CDR3 has 16 amino acids. The whole variable domain, filled in from reference TRBV18 and TRBJ2-4, reads NAGVMQNPRHLVRRRGQEARLRCSPMKGHSHVYWYRQLPEEGLKFMVYLQKENIIDESGMPKERFSAEFPKEGPSILRIQQVVRGDSAAYFCASSPGTGLAKNIQYFGAGTRLSVL.

The rearrangement uses TRBV7-2 and TRBJ1-6; D gene ambiguous. Germline assignment: CDR1 SGHTA and CDR2 FQGNSA. The germline V and J ends were trimmed by 5 bases and 8 bases, with 7 bases remaining between them. The CDR3 extends over 12 amino acids. In DNA, the CDR3 is TGTGCCAGCAGCCCCGGATATTCACCCCTCCACTTT. Protein product: CASSPGYSPLHF.

This clonotype has just a few counts. J is TRBJ1-6 and V is TRBV7-2, with D hard to call. The ends were cut back, 1 base at V and 7 bases at J, with 11 bases in the middle. The CDR3 extends over 15 amino acids. Germline V gene lookup returns CDR1 SGHTA and CDR2 FQGNSA. CDR3 nucleotides: TGTGCCAGCAGCTTAGATCCAGGATCGAATTCACCCCTCCACTTT. Translating gives CASSLDPGSNSPLHF.

Details on this clonotype: Its ends do not fully match the called genes, so a read error is possible. The gene calls are TRBV20-1 and TRBJ2-1; D remains ambiguous. Per germline, CDR1 DFQATT and CDR2 SNEGSKA (reference sequence). The CDR3 contains 13 residues. This CDR3 is CSVRVDSYNEQFF. The CDR3 DNA reads as TGCAGTGTTAGAGTTGATAGTTACAATGAGCAGTTCTTC.

This chain links TRBV3-1 with TRBJ1-1, with TRBD1 identical over 8 bases. J was trimmed by 1 base and V by 3 bases; bases with no gene match: 7. Looked up from germline, CDR1 is LGHDT and CDR2 is YNNKEL (reference sequence). The CDR3 totals 16 residues. The CDR3 DNA is TGTGCCAGCAGCCAGGGATTAACAGGGGGGAACACTGAAGCTTTCTTT. Protein: CASSQGLTGGNTEAFF.